This T cell receptor (beta chain) was observed in a study of blood T cell repertoires in COVID-19. Losses at the gene ends were 3 bases for V and 9 bases for J; bases not matched to a gene: 12. Germline loops: CDR1 SGHAT, CDR2 FQNNGV. The CDR3 loop spans 17 amino acids. The protocol was immunoSEQ multiplex PCR, while the TCRdb copy is restricted to in-frame clones and leaves out a portion. Among just over 95,000 clones, 90% were seen once, and the ten largest hold 5.1%. The specimen was peripheral blood. The chain employs TRBV11-2 and TRBJ1-6; TRBD1 aligns across 9 bases. The sequence was collected from a man aged 45-65 years with acute or convalescent COVID-19. The CDR3 coding sequence is TGTGCCAGCAGCTTCAGGGGGGGGACAGGGCAAGCTTCACCCCTCCACTTT. Its translation: CASSFRGGTGQASPLHF.